The present entry profiles one T cell receptor (beta chain) with its context. This may be a read error: a much more frequent sequence differs by one nucleotide. The sample comes from a study of molecular identifiers for immune sequencing clone quantification. In TCRdb, the PCR reads were re-called with MiXCR into one record per CDR3 protein. The sample holds about 510,000 distinct CDR3 sequences, 20% to 25% seen once. Per the germline V gene, CDR1 is MGHRA and CDR2 is YSYEKL. There are 13 residues in the CDR3. Sequencing was performed on naive CD8+ T cells from blood, with Jurkat cell RNA spiked in. Subset in this sample: FACS-sorted CD8+CD4-CCR7+CD45RA+ naive T cells. This clonotype originated in a human donor in good health. Some libraries in this study had Jurkat cell RNA spiked in. The chain uses TRBV4-1 and TRBJ1-1; no definite D call. This CDR3 reads CASSPQVNPEAFF. DNA for the CDR3: TGCGCCAGCAGCCCGCAAGTGAACCCTGAAGCTTTCTTT.